Described below is a single TCR beta chain sequence and its context. This sample is drawn from a study of blood T cell repertoires in COVID-19. At the level of the study: Nucleic acid was either cDNA or gDNA, and it came from T cells, B-cell-depleted T cells, or PBMCs.

Libraries were prepared by immunoSEQ multiplex PCR; TCRdb keeps only in-frame clonotypes and omits some of them. Of about 270,000 clones detected, approximately 90% appear once; the ten largest clones hold approximately 2.7%. This sequence was found in a man aged 35 to 55 who had been exposed to COVID-19. The sample consisted of PBMCs or T cells enriched from blood (not recorded which).

CDR3 DNA sequence: TGTGCCAGCACCGAGAGGACTTATGCCCCCGATACGCAGTATTTT. Its protein product is CASTERTYAPDTQYF. This rearrangement joins TRBV28 to TRBJ2-3, with TRBD2 as a possible D gene (5 bases). The V end was cut by 7 bases, the J end by 6 bases, with 20 bases between. Germline V gene lookup returns CDR1 MDHEN and CDR2 SYDVKM. The CDR3 covers 15 residues.